Each of the 2 T cell receptor beta chains below was sequenced from the same sample in a study of molecular identifiers for immune sequencing clone quantification. TCRdb re-derived calls from the PCR reads in MiXCR, one entry per CDR3 protein. This sample has around 460,000 distinct CDR3 sequences, with over 20% found just once. Sequenced sample: naive CD8+ T cells from blood, with Jurkat cell RNA spiked in. Subset indicated: FACS-sorted CD8+CD4-CCR7+CD45RA+ naive T cells. These receptors all come from a human donor in good health. Some libraries in this study had Jurkat cell RNA spiked in.

A remark on this clonotype: A much larger clone is a single base away; this may be a read error. The V call is TRBV28, the J call TRBJ2-7; the D gene could be TRBD1 or TRBD2 (5 bases each). The CDR3 spans 13 residues. Germline V gives CDR1 MDHEN, CDR2 SYDVKM. CDR3 nucleotides: TGTGCCTGCAGTTCCCGGGACGCCTACGAGCAGTACTTC. Encoded protein: CACSSRDAYEQYF.

The gene calls are TRBV7-3 and TRBJ2-1; 13 bases align to TRBD2. CDR3 size: 14 residues. V lost 5 bases to trimming and J lost 10 bases; unmatched junction nucleotides: 5. Germline V CDR1 and CDR2: SGHTA, FQGTGA. The CDR3 protein is CASSGGTSGKEQFF. CDR3 nucleotide sequence: TGTGCCAGCAGCGGGGGGACTAGCGGGAAGGAGCAGTTCTTC.